This T cell receptor beta chain was retrieved from a study of blood T cell repertoires in COVID-19. Overall study: Both acute and convalescent COVID-19 samples were obtained from the United States, Italy and Spain.

CDR3 length: 13 amino acids. CDR1 SGHAT and CDR2 FQNNGV come from the germline V gene. Trimming cost V 6 bases and J 5 bases, with 13 bases left between them. Method: immunoSEQ multiplex PCR; TCRdb's copy keeps in-frame clones and lacks some. The table shows 200,000 to 300,000 clones, with roughly 84% occurring only once. The chain recombines TRBV11-2 with TRBJ1-1; D uncertain. This sequence was found in a man between 35 and 55 years old with acute or convalescent COVID-19. Sequences were obtained from peripheral blood. Written as DNA, the CDR3 is TGTGCCAGCAGGGGCAGGAAACGGACTGAAGCTTTCTTT. The encoded protein is CASRGRKRTEAFF.